The 20 T cell receptor beta chains listed next were all sequenced from one sample in a study of identical twins. MiXCR was run by TCRdb on the 5' RACE reads, yielding one entry per CDR3 protein. The sample has about 920,000 distinct CDR3 sequences, around an eighth seen once. These data also featured in a second study, about yellow fever vaccine responses in identical twins.

Sequenced material: PBMCs. These receptors were collected from a woman aged 18-29 years in good health.

This clonotype was found a few times. This sequence joins TRBV3-1 and TRBJ2-4, with TRBD2 matching over 10 bases. Trimming cost V 4 bases and J 8 bases; bases outside gene matches: 8. Germline lookup yields CDR1 LGHDT and CDR2 YNNKEL (reference sequence). The CDR3 runs to 15 residues. The CDR3 bases are TGTGCCAGCAGCCGAGAGCGGGAGGGCCTTGACATTCAGTACTTC. Amino acids: CASSREREGLDIQYF.

This clonotype has at least ten counts. The V gene is TRBV4-2, the J gene TRBJ2-1, with a tentative D call TRBD2 (5 bases). From germline, CDR1 is LGHNA and CDR2 YNFKEQ. CDR3 length: 16 residues. The V end lost 2 bases, the J end lost 5 bases, and 16 bases lay between the germline ends. CDR3 loop: CASSQPSGRSNNEQFF. CDR3 DNA sequence: TGTGCCAGCAGCCAACCCTCGGGAAGGTCTAACAATGAGCAGTTCTTC.

V usage is TRBV4-1 and J usage is TRBJ1-2; maybe TRBD1 (5 bases). The ends were cut back, 2 bases at V and 8 bases at J, with 15 bases in the middle. The length of the CDR3 is 14 residues. CDR1 and CDR2 from the germline V gene are MGHRA and YSYEKL. The CDR3 DNA reads TGCGCCAGCAGCCAATCGAGGGCAGGGACGGGCTACACCTTC. Its protein is CASSQSRAGTGYTF.

The V call is TRBV12-3 or TRBV12-4, the J call TRBJ2-3, with no clear D. CDR3 length equals 17 residues. V was pared by 5 bases and J by 1 base, with 19 bases between. This CDR3 reads CASSTPVGWWGTDTQYF. CDR3 bases: TGTGCCAGCAGTACCCCAGTGGGCTGGTGGGGCACAGATACGCAGTATTTT.

J is TRBJ2-7 and V is TRBV2, with 7 bases identical to TRBD2. The V and J ends lost 1 base and 3 bases, in that order; junction bases with no gene match: 9. The CDR3 is 16 residues long. CDR1 and CDR2 (germline): SNHLY, FYNNEI. CDR3 amino acids: CASSEVASGGNYEQYV. CDR3 coding DNA: TGTGCCAGCAGTGAAGTGGCTAGCGGCGGAAACTACGAGCAGTACGTC.

This clonotype was recorded a few times. The chain is built from TRBV27 and TRBJ2-2, with a tentative D call TRBD2 (5 bases). The V gene's germline CDR1 is MNHEY and CDR2 SMNVEV (reference sequence). CDR3 length: 17 amino acids. V was clipped by 0 bases and J by 5 bases, with 16 bases between them. The chain's CDR3 is CASSLSWTSGITGELFF. CDR3 bases: TGTGCCAGCAGTTTATCGTGGACTTCGGGTATTACCGGGGAGCTGTTTTTT.

In this sample, this clonotype turned up a few times. This rearrangement joins TRBV20-1 to TRBJ2-1; possible D gene TRBD1, 5 bases. Germline lookup yields CDR1 DFQATT and CDR2 SNEGSKA (reference sequence). The CDR3 is made up of 16 amino acids. V dropped 0 bases and J dropped 0 bases, with 12 bases sitting between them. The CDR3 region is CSARDSGSSSYNEQFF. The CDR3 DNA follows: TGCAGTGCTAGAGATTCAGGGTCTAGCTCCTACAATGAGCAGTTCTTC.

This clonotype turned up a few times. The genes are TRBV12-3 or TRBV12-4 and TRBJ2-7; 9 positions match TRBD2. Trimming at V came to 2 bases and at J to 3 bases, leaving 5 bases not matched to a gene. This CDR3 is 15 amino acids long. In DNA form, the CDR3 reads TGTGCCAGCAGTTTAAGCGGGACTAGCTTCTACGAGCAGTACTTC. The encoded protein is CASSLSGTSFYEQYF.

As regards this clonotype: A read error may be the cause here, since a much bigger clone is one base away. V is TRBV7-9 and J is TRBJ1-1, with 8 bases identical to TRBD1. The CDR3 loop spans 13 amino acids. From germline, CDR1 is SEHNR and CDR2 FQNEAQ (reference sequence). The CDR3 loop is CAGSLQGETEAFF. For the CDR3, the DNA is TGTGCCGGCAGCTTACAGGGGGAGACTGAAGCTTTCTTT.

This chain connects TRBV27 to TRBJ2-7, with 8 bases matching TRBD2. The CDR3 runs to 15 residues. Germline loops: CDR1 MNHEY, CDR2 SMNVEV (reference sequence). The V segment lost 2 bases and the J segment 3 bases; nucleotides outside the gene matches: 6. The CDR3, as DNA: TGTGCCAGCAGTTTAGGGGGTCGGGGGGGCTACGAGCAGTACTTC. Protein: CASSLGGRGGYEQYF.

This clonotype appeared many times. V and J are TRBV5-1 and TRBJ2-7; 8 bases line up with TRBD1. CDR1 and CDR2 from the germline V gene are SGHRS and YFSETQ. CDR3 length: 14 amino acids. Losses at the gene ends were 4 bases for V and 5 bases for J; bases not matched to a gene: 8. The CDR3 spells CASSGGQGGNEQYF. CDR3 in DNA: TGCGCCAGCAGCGGAGGACAGGGCGGGAACGAGCAGTACTTC.

This clonotype was detected ten times or more. The chain joins TRBV20-1 to TRBJ2-7; D is tentatively TRBD1 or TRBD2 (5 bases each). Germline CDR1 is DFQATT and CDR2 is SNEGSKA (reference sequence). V lost 5 bases to trimming and J lost 0 bases, with 11 bases between them. This CDR3 has 13 residues. The CDR3 nucleotides read TGCAGTGCTGGGGACCCGAGCTCCTACGAGCAGTACGTC. Protein: CSAGDPSSYEQYV.

This clonotype has a handful of counts. The rearrangement uses TRBV10-2 and TRBJ2-1, with 7 bases aligning to TRBD1. After removal of 7 bases from V and 3 bases from J, the junction contained 6 bases not matched to a gene. The CDR3 is 14 amino acids. Germline V lookup: CDR1 WSHSY, CDR2 SAAADI. CDR3 region: CASKIGTDYNEQFF. The CDR3 DNA reads as TGCGCCAGCAAAATCGGGACAGACTACAATGAGCAGTTCTTC.

This clonotype was observed a handful of times. V usage is TRBV15 and J usage is TRBJ2-7, with a possible D match to TRBD1 (6 bases). Trimming removed 4 bases at V and 1 base at J, with 14 bases between. CDR1 and CDR2 (germline): LNHNV, YYDKDF (reference sequence). The CDR3 totals 15 residues. The CDR3 region has the DNA TGTGCCACCAGCACGCGTACAGGGACATCCTACGAGCAGTACTTC. Translated: CATSTRTGTSYEQYF.

This clonotype was observed at least ten times. The chain recombines TRBV9 with TRBJ1-5; D uncertain. The germline V and J ends were trimmed by 4 bases and 0 bases, with 8 bases remaining between them. This CDR3 is 14 amino acids long. CDR1 and CDR2 from the germline V gene are SGDLS and YYNGEE. The CDR3 protein is CASSPDYSNQPQHF. DNA of the CDR3: TGTGCCAGCAGCCCCGACTATAGCAATCAGCCCCAGCATTTT.

This clonotype has more than one count but fewer than ten. This chain uses TRBV4-1 with TRBJ2-1; D remains ambiguous. V gave up 0 bases and J gave up 6 bases, with 12 bases separating them. The CDR3 totals 15 residues. The germline gives CDR1 MGHRA, CDR2 YSYEKL. The CDR3 nucleotides read TGCGCCAGCAGCCAAGATCTAACTTTGGGCAATGAGCAGTTCTTC. It yields the protein CASSQDLTLGNEQFF.

J is TRBJ2-7 and V is TRBV10-2; 10 nucleotides agree with TRBD2. The V gene's germline CDR1 is WSHSY and CDR2 SAAADI. Germline trimming cut 3 bases from V and 2 bases from J; bases unmatched to any gene: 1. The length of the CDR3 is 14 residues. As DNA, the CDR3 is TGCGCCAGCAGTGAAAGCGGGGGGGCCTACGAGCAGTACGTC. It yields the protein CASSESGGAYEQYV.

V gene TRBV29-1 combines with J gene TRBJ2-3; D not certain. The CDR3 length is 16 residues. V shed 5 bases and J shed 5 bases, with 23 bases lying between them. CDR1 and CDR2 (germline): SQVTM, ANQGSEA. The CDR3 spells CSVYYRKKGLEDTQYF. CDR3 bases: TGCAGCGTTTACTATCGTAAGAAGGGATTAGAAGATACGCAGTATTTT.

This clonotype came up once. The chain recombines TRBV18 with TRBJ2-7; D gene ambiguous. The CDR3 has 13 residues. V dropped 5 bases and J dropped 1 base, with 9 bases sitting between them. The germline CDR1 and CDR2 sequences are KGHSH and LQKENI. CDR3 protein: CASSIRYSYEQYV. DNA of the CDR3: TGTGCCAGCTCAATCAGGTATTCCTACGAGCAGTACGTC.

This clonotype was recorded at least ten times. The chain recombines TRBV5-1 with TRBJ2-1; 7 bases match TRBD2. Germline trimming cut 5 bases from V and 8 bases from J; bases unmatched to any gene: 13. This CDR3 comprises 15 residues. Looked up from germline, CDR1 is SGHRS and CDR2 is YFSETQ. The CDR3 here is CASRMGTIPPHEQFF. The DNA of the CDR3 is TGCGCCAGCAGGATGGGGACTATCCCTCCCCATGAGCAGTTCTTC. Looking up the rest from reference TRBV5-1 and TRBJ2-1 gives the full variable domain: KAGVTQTPRYLIKTRGQQVTLSCSPISGHRSVSWYQQTPGQGLQFLFEYFSETQRNKGNFPGRFSGRQFSNSRSEMNVSTLELGDSALYLCASRMGTIPPHEQFFGPGTRLTVL.